This T cell receptor (beta chain) was recovered during a study of blood T cell repertoires in COVID-19. The overall study: COVID-19 samples collected from the United States, Italy and Spain covered acute and convalescent phases. PBMCs, B-cell-depleted T cells, or T cells provided the cDNA or gDNA that made up the material.

CDR1 is MGHDK, CDR2 SYGVNS, per germline. V gave up 3 bases and J gave up 6 bases; unmatched junction bases: 5. The CDR3 has 15 residues. As originally analysed: For nucleated cells, counts were estimated from reference gene primer amplification. Profiled with immunoSEQ multiplex PCR; TCRdb holds only in-frame clones, not every one. V, J and clone size are those of that table, while D and trimming were read from the DNA. The sample includes approximately 150,000 clones, approximately 84% seen only once; the top ten take more than 1%. Sequencing was carried out using peripheral blood. The chain combines TRBV25-1 with TRBJ2-1; 10 bases fit TRBD2. This sequence originates from a man aged 35-49 years with acute or convalescent COVID-19. The chain's CDR3 is CASSEQAGGLNEQFF. The CDR3, as DNA: TGTGCCAGCAGTGAGCAAGCGGGGGGGCTCAATGAGCAGTTCTTC. The full variable domain, with the rest looked up from reference TRBV25-1 and TRBJ2-1, is EADIYQTPRYLVIGTGKKITLECSQTMGHDKMYWYQQDPGMELHLIHYSYGVNSTEKGDLSSESTVSRIRTEHFPLTLESARPSHTSQYLCASSEQAGGLNEQFFGPGTRLTVL.